This T cell receptor (beta chain) was captured by sequencing in a study of blood T cell repertoires in COVID-19. Study in general: The samples span acute and convalescent COVID-19 from the United States, Italy and Spain. PBMCs, B-cell-depleted T cells, or T cells provided the cDNA or gDNA that made up the material.

Authors' processing steps: For nucleated cells, counts were estimated from reference gene primer amplification. Measured with immunoSEQ multiplex PCR; TCRdb has only the in-frame clones, and not every one. V and J calls and clone size are copied from that table; D and trimming were computed from the DNA. Of roughly 48,000 clones listed, 80% to 90% were seen once; the top ten hold roughly 7%. Per germline, CDR1 SQVTM and CDR2 ANQGSEA. There are 12 residues in the CDR3. Deletions cut 6 bases from V and 4 bases from J, with 12 bases between. The V and J genes are TRBV29-1 and TRBJ2-5, with a possible D match to TRBD1 (7 bases). Sequencing was done on a sample of peripheral blood. The origin of this receptor is a man aged 40-50 years with acute or convalescent COVID-19. CDR3 bases: TGCAGCGTCAGACAGGGAGGAGAGACCCAGTACTTC. This sequence encodes CSVRQGGETQYF. Full variable domain (outside the CDR3, taken from reference TRBV29-1 and TRBJ2-5): SAVISQKPSRDICQRGTSLTIQCQVDSQVTMMFWYRQQPGQSLTLIATANQGSEATYESGFVIDKFPISRPNLTFSTLTVSNMSPEDSSIYLCSVRQGGETQYFGPGTRLLVL.